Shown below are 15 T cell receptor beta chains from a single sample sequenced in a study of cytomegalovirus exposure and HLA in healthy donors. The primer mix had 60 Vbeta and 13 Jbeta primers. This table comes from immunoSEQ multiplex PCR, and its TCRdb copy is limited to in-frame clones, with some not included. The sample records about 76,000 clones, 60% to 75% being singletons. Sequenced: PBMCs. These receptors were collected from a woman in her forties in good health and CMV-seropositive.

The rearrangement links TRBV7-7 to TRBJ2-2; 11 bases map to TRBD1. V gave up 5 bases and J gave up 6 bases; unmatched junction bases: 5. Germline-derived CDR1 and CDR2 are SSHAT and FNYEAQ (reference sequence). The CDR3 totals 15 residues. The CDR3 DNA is TGTGCCAGCAGCGCGGACAGGGGGCGCTCCGGGGAGCTGTTTTTT. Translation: CASSADRGRSGELFF.

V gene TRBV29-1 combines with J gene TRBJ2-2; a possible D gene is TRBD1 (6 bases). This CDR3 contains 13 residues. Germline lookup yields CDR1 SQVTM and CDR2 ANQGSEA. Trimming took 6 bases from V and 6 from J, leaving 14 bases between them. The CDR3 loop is CSVRDTGAGELFF. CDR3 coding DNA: TGCAGCGTCCGGGACACCGGGGCCGGGGAGCTGTTTTTT.

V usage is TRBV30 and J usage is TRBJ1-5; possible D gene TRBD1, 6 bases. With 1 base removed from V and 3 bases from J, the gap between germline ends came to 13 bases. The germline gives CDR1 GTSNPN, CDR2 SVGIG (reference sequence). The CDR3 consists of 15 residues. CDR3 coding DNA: TGTGCCTGGAGTGGCAAACAGGGTACCAATCAGCCCCAGCATTTT. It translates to CAWSGKQGTNQPQHF.

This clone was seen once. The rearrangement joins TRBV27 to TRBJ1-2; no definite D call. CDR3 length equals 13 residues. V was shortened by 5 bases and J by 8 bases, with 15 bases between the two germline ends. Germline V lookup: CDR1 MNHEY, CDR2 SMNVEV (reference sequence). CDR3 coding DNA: TGTGCCAGCAGTCGAGGCGGGGTTTTGGGCTACACCTTC. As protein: CASSRGGVLGYTF.

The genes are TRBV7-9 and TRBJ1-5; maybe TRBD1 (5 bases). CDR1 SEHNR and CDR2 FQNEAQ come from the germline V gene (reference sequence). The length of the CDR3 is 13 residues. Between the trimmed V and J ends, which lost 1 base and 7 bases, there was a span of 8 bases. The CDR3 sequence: CASSLDQGQPQHF. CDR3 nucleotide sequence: TGTGCCAGCAGCTTAGACCAGGGCCAGCCCCAGCATTTT.

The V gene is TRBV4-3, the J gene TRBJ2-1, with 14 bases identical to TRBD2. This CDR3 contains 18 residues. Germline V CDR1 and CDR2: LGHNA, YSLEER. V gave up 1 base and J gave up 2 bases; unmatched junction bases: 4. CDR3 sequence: CASSQGLAGGPPYNEQFF. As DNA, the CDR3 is TGCGCCAGCAGCCAAGGACTAGCGGGAGGGCCCCCCTACAATGAGCAGTTCTTC.

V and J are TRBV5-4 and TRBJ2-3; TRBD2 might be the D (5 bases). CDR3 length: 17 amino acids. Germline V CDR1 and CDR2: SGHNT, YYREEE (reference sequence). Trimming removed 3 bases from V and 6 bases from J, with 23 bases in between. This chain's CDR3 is CASSSPGWGEEDDTQYF. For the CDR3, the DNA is TGTGCCAGCAGCTCCCCCGGCTGGGGTGAGGAGGACGATACGCAGTATTTT.

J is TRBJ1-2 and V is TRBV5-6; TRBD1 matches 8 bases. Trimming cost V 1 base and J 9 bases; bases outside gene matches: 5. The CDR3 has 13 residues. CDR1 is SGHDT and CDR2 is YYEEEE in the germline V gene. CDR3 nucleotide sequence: TGTGCCAGCAGCTTGACAGGGGGTTATCGCTACACCTTC. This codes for CASSLTGGYRYTF.

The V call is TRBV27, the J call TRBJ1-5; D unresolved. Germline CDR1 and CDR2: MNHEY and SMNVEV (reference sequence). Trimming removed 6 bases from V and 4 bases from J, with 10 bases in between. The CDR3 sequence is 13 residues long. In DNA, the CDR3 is TGTGCCAGCAGCAGCTACGGGAATCAGCCCCAGCATTTT. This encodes CASSSYGNQPQHF.

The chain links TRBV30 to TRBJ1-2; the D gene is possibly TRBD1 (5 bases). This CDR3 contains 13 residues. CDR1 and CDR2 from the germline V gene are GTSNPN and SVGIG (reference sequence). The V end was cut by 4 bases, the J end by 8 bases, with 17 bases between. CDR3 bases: TGTGCCTGGACAACAGGTGCCAGGAACGGCTACACCTTC. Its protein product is CAWTTGARNGYTF.

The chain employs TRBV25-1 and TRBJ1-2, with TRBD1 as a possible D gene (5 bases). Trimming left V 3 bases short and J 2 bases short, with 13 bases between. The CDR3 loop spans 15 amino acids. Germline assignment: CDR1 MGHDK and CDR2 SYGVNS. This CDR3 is CASSDPAGTNYGYTF. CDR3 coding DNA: TGTGCCAGCAGTGATCCCGCGGGGACCAACTATGGCTACACCTTC.

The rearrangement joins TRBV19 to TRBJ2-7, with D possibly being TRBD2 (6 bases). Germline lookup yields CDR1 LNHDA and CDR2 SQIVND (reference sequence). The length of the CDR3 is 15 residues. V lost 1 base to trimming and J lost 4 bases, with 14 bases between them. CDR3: CASSIGVRGLYEQYF. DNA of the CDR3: TGTGCCAGTAGTATAGGAGTGCGGGGCTTATACGAGCAGTACTTC.

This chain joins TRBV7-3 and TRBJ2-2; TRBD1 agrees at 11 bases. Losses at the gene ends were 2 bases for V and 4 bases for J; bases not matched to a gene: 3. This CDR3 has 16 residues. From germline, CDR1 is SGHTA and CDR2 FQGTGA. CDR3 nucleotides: TGTGCCAGCAGCTTAGGAGGGACAGGGGGCACCGGGGAGCTGTTTTTT. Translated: CASSLGGTGGTGELFF.

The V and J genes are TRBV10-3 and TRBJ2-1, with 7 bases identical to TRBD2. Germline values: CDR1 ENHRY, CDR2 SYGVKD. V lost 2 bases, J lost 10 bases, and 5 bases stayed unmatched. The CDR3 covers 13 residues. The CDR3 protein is CAISEGLVTEQFF. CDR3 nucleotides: TGTGCCATCAGTGAGGGACTAGTCACCGAGCAGTTCTTC.

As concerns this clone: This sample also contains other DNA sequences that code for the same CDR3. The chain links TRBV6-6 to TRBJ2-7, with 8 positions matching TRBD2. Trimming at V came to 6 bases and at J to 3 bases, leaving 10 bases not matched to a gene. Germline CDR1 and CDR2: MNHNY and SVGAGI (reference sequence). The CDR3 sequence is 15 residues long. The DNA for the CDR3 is TGTGCCAGCAGGCCTCGAGGACTAGCTGGCTACGAGCAGTACTTC. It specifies CASRPRGLAGYEQYF.